Listed below are T cell receptor beta chains from one sample, sequenced in a study of technical replicates of blood from a few donors. Produced via immunoSEQ multiplex PCR; TCRdb's table is partial and in-frame only. This repertoire shows more than 75,000 clones, around 93% found once; its top ten account for approximately 0.3%. The sample consisted of T cells isolated from PBMCs. Every receptor here comes from a human donor in good health. Each CDR3 is given with its conserved first and last residue. D genes are given only for firm matches. A clone size is listed for some rows: how often the clone was seen (once, few, many), or a class if it is expanded.

V gene,D gene,clone size,J gene,CDR3 protein,CDR3 DNA
TRBV4-2,TRBD1,NA,TRBJ2-7,CASSHYRGLYEQYF,TGTGCCAGCAGCCACTACAGGGGGCTTTACGAGCAGTACTTC
TRBV28,NA,NA,TRBJ1-5,CASGAPAPNQPQHF,TGTGCCAGCGGGGCACCAGCTCCCAATCAGCCCCAGCATTTT
TRBV6-6,NA,once,TRBJ2-1,CASSDSSYNEQFF,TGTGCCAGCAGTGACTCTAGCTACAATGAGCAGTTCTTC
TRBV11-2,NA,NA,TRBJ2-1,CASSLERAGAYNEQFF,TGTGCCAGCAGCTTAGAACGGGCAGGGGCTTACAATGAGCAGTTCTTC
TRBV7-8,NA,NA,TRBJ1-4,CASRPSRLNEKLFF,TGTGCCAGCAGACCTAGCCGCCTTAATGAAAAACTGTTTTTT
TRBV19,TRBD1,NA,TRBJ2-7,CASSNGQGISYEQYF,TGTGCCAGTAGTAACGGACAGGGGATTTCCTACGAGCAGTACTTC
TRBV6-5,NA,NA,TRBJ2-1,CASSSPGTPNEQFF,TGTGCCAGCAGTTCTCCCGGGACTCCTAATGAGCAGTTCTTC
TRBV2,NA,NA,TRBJ2-1,CASSGGRGGSYNEQFF,TGTGCCAGCAGTGGCGGGCGGGGTGGTTCCTACAATGAGCAGTTCTTC
TRBV28,TRBD2,once,TRBJ2-5,CASSFGLAGRGIRKTQYF,TGTGCCAGCAGTTTTGGGCTAGCGGGGAGAGGGATTAGGAAGACCCAGTACTTC
TRBV29-1,TRBD1,NA,TRBJ1-2,CSSEGGQGDYGYTF,TGCAGCTCCGAGGGGGGACAGGGTGACTATGGCTACACCTTC
TRBV7-9,NA,NA,TRBJ2-5,CASSLGGRETQYF,TGTGCCAGCAGCTTAGGTGGGAGGGAGACCCAGTACTTC
TRBV19,NA,NA,TRBJ1-1,CASSRTEAFF,TGTGCCAGTAGCCGCACTGAAGCTTTCTTT
TRBV10-3,NA,NA,TRBJ2-2,CAISGGITGELFF,TGTGCCATCAGTGGCGGGATCACCGGGGAGCTGTTTTTT
TRBV6-5,NA,NA,TRBJ2-7,CASSYLAGQSYEQYF,TGTGCCAGCAGTTACCTCGCCGGACAGAGCTACGAGCAGTACTTC
TRBV7-2,TRBD2,NA,TRBJ2-1,CASSLGLAGVEQFF,TGTGCCAGCAGCTTAGGACTAGCGGGAGTAGAGCAGTTCTTC
TRBV4-1,NA,once,TRBJ1-5,CASSQDISNQPQHF,TGCGCCAGCAGCCAGGACATAAGCAATCAGCCCCAGCATTTT
TRBV4-2,TRBD2,few,TRBJ2-2,CASSQGLAGEGQLFF,TGTGCCAGCAGCCAAGGGCTAGCGGGGGAAGGGCAGCTGTTTTTT
TRBV7-9,TRBD2,NA,TRBJ2-5,CASIGPSGSSQETQYF,TGTGCCAGCATCGGGCCTAGCGGAAGCTCACAAGAGACCCAGTACTTC
TRBV5-1,NA,NA,TRBJ2-7,CASSLDNYEQYF,TGCGCCAGCAGCTTGGACAACTACGAGCAGTACTTC
TRBV6-1,TRBD1,NA,TRBJ1-1,CASSEGQGGTEAFF,TGTGCCAGCAGTGAGGGACAGGGTGGGACTGAAGCTTTCTTT
TRBV12-5,TRBD1,NA,TRBJ1-1,CASGLVLTGSGNTEAFF,TGTGCTAGTGGTTTGGTACTGACAGGGTCTGGCAACACTGAAGCTTTCTTT
TRBV28,TRBD1,once,TRBJ2-3,CASKQAQGAGDTQYF,TGTGCCAGCAAACAAGCACAGGGGGCGGGAGATACGCAGTATTTT
TRBV5-6,NA,few,TRBJ1-2,CASSLRQGSWRNGYTF,TGTGCCAGCAGCTTGCGGCAGGGGAGTTGGCGCAATGGCTACACCTTC
TRBV2,NA,NA,TRBJ2-7,CASSETGLYEQYF,TGTGCCAGCAGTGAAACGGGACTCTACGAGCAGTACTTC
TRBV5-5,NA,NA,TRBJ2-7,CASSGASSSYEQYF,TGTGCCAGCAGCGGGGCCTCAAGCTCCTACGAGCAGTACTTC
TRBV9,TRBD1,NA,TRBJ1-2,CASSDLGQISHGYTF,TGTGCCAGCAGCGATCTGGGACAGATCTCTCATGGCTACACCTTC
TRBV10-3,TRBD2,NA,TRBJ2-2,CAISESGLGGTGELFF,TGTGCCATCAGTGAGTCCGGACTGGGGGGGACCGGGGAGCTGTTTTTT
TRBV13,NA,NA,TRBJ1-1,CASSLGLANTEAFF,TGTGCCAGCAGCTTAGGACTAGCAAATACTGAAGCTTTCTTT
TRBV6-4,TRBD1,NA,TRBJ2-3,CASSLTGVGTDTQYF,TGTGCCAGCAGTCTCACAGGGGTTGGCACAGATACGCAGTATTTT
TRBV29-1,TRBD1,few,TRBJ1-1,CSAGTAIEAFF,TGCAGCGCCGGGACAGCCATCGAAGCTTTCTTT
TRBV7-9,NA,NA,TRBJ1-5,CASSLVGQPQHF,TGTGCCAGCAGCTTAGTGGGCCAGCCCCAGCATTTT
TRBV6-6,NA,NA,TRBJ1-1,CASSRPASGIEGEAFF,TGTGCCAGCAGTCGCCCAGCCTCAGGCATCGAGGGTGAAGCTTTCTTT
TRBV19,NA,few,TRBJ1-3,CASSVGSGNTIYF,TGTGCCAGTTCGGTCGGCTCTGGAAACACCATATATTTT
TRBV4-1,NA,few,TRBJ1-1,CASSQSGRDMNTEAFF,TGCGCCAGCAGCCAAAGCGGGAGGGATATGAACACTGAAGCTTTCTTT
TRBV7-2,NA,NA,TRBJ2-6,CASSLLTGNVLTF,TGTGCCAGCAGCTTATTAACAGGCAACGTCCTGACTTTC
TRBV11-1,TRBD1,NA,TRBJ1-2,CASSRSDRGADGYTF,TGTGCCAGCAGCCGAAGCGACAGGGGGGCGGATGGCTACACCTTC
TRBV18,NA,NA,TRBJ1-3,CASSRSTTGSGNTIYF,TGTGCCAGCTCACGCTCGACTACGGGCTCTGGAAACACCATATATTTT
TRBV7-7,TRBD1,NA,TRBJ2-7,CASSWTGEDEQYF,TGTGCCAGCTCGTGGACAGGGGAAGACGAGCAGTACTTC
TRBV5-1,NA,NA,TRBJ2-3,CASSRERVDTTDTQYF,TGCGCCAGCAGCCGGGAGCGGGTTGATACCACAGATACGCAGTATTTT
TRBV9,NA,NA,TRBJ2-1,CASSDGGTDPPMEQFF,TGTGCCAGCAGCGATGGAGGAACGGACCCTCCCATGGAGCAGTTCTTC
TRBV30,NA,NA,TRBJ1-5,CAWSVESNQPQHF,TGTGCCTGGAGTGTAGAGAGCAATCAGCCCCAGCATTTT
TRBV5-1,TRBD2,NA,TRBJ2-5,CASSLSGGQETQYF,TGCGCCAGCAGCTTAAGCGGGGGCCAAGAGACCCAGTACTTC
TRBV27,NA,NA,TRBJ2-7,CASSTYLAAGYEQYF,TGTGCCAGCAGCACTTATCTAGCAGCGGGCTACGAGCAGTACTTC
TRBV11-2,NA,NA,TRBJ2-7,CASSHAKRDFTFYEQYF,TGTGCCAGCAGCCACGCGAAACGGGACTTCACATTCTACGAGCAGTACTTC
TRBV7-2,TRBD2,NA,TRBJ2-7,CAAAGTSRPYEQYF,TGTGCCGCCGCCGGGACTAGCCGGCCCTACGAGCAGTACTTC
TRBV7-2,NA,NA,TRBJ1-5,CASSLAPRGANQPQHF,TGTGCCAGCAGCTTAGCCCCCCGGGGGGCAAATCAGCCCCAGCATTTT
TRBV27,TRBD1,once,TRBJ1-5,CASTLYFRDRGLGQPQHF,TGTGCCAGCACCCTTTACTTCCGGGACAGGGGATTAGGTCAGCCCCAGCATTTT
TRBV6-5,NA,NA,TRBJ1-5,CASSYTGSSNQPQHF,TGTGCCAGCAGTTACACAGGGAGTAGCAATCAGCCCCAGCATTTT
TRBV10-3,NA,NA,TRBJ1-3,CAISGGDGNTIYF,TGTGCCATCAGTGGCGGGGACGGGAACACCATATATTTT
TRBV5-1,NA,NA,TRBJ2-2,CASSSQPPAGELFF,TGCGCCAGCAGTTCCCAACCCCCGGCCGGGGAGCTGTTTTTT
TRBV5-6,TRBD1,NA,TRBJ2-6,CASSFQGARYGANVLTF,TGTGCCAGCAGCTTTCAGGGGGCGCGGTACGGGGCCAACGTCCTGACTTTC
TRBV7-8,NA,NA,TRBJ2-7,CASSVGGVYEQYF,TGTGCCAGCAGCGTGGGGGGAGTCTACGAGCAGTACTTC
TRBV20-1,NA,NA,TRBJ1-1,CSASKGPEAFF,TGCAGTGCTAGTAAGGGGCCTGAAGCTTTCTTT
TRBV5-8,NA,NA,TRBJ2-5,CASSRGFIYQETQYF,TGTGCCAGCAGCCGCGGATTTATATACCAAGAGACCCAGTACTTC
TRBV11-2,NA,NA,TRBJ2-4,CASSLGPSSQRSLNIQYF,TGTGCCAGCAGCTTAGGCCCCAGCTCCCAGAGGTCCTTGAACATTCAGTACTTC
TRBV5-1,TRBD2,NA,TRBJ2-1,CASSLGSGSDEQFF,TGCGCCAGCAGCTTGGGAAGCGGGAGCGATGAGCAGTTCTTC
TRBV2,NA,NA,TRBJ1-5,CASSVVDSNQPQHF,TGTGCCAGCAGTGTGGTAGATAGCAATCAGCCCCAGCATTTT
TRBV27,NA,NA,TRBJ2-7,CASSPQGTDEQYF,TGTGCCAGCAGTCCACAGGGCACGGACGAGCAGTACTTC
TRBV12-5,NA,NA,TRBJ2-5,CASGLHNQETQYF,TGTGCTAGTGGTTTGCACAACCAAGAGACCCAGTACTTC